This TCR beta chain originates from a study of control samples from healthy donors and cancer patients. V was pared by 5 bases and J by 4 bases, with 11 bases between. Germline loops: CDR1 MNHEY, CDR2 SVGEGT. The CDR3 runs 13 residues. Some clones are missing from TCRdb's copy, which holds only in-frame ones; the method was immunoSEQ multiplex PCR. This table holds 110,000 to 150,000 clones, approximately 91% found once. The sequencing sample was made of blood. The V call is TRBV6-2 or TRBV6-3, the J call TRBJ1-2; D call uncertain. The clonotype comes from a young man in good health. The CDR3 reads CASSGGASYGYTF. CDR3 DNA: TGTGCCAGCAGTGGCGGCGCGAGCTATGGCTACACCTTC.